These 20 T cell receptor beta chains share one sample of origin, sequenced in a study of blood T cell repertoires in COVID-19. Sequenced by immunoSEQ multiplex PCR; TCRdb stores in-frame clones only, minus some. The sample lists around 260,000 clones, 70% to 90% occurring once. The sequenced material came from peripheral blood. The receptor source for this set is a woman in her 50s with acute or convalescent COVID-19.

A single count supports this clone. The gene calls are TRBV28 and TRBJ2-7, with TRBD2 matching 9 bases. Looked up from germline, CDR1 is MDHEN and CDR2 is SYDVKM. Trimming removed 7 bases from V and 3 bases from J; junction bases left unmatched: 7. CDR3 size: 14 residues. The CDR3 protein is CASTRAGGNYEQYF. CDR3 nucleotides: TGTGCCAGCACCAGAGCGGGAGGTAACTACGAGCAGTACTTC.

The genes are TRBV11-2 and TRBJ2-7; 7 bases match TRBD2. The junction had 7 bases not matched to a gene; V was cut back by 8 bases and J by 0 bases. Germline CDR1 and CDR2: SGHAT and FQNNGV. The CDR3 is 14 amino acids. This CDR3 is CASRPGGSSYEQYF. For the CDR3, the DNA is TGTGCCAGCCGGCCGGGCGGGAGCTCCTACGAGCAGTACTTC. Full variable domain (missing parts from reference TRBV11-2 and TRBJ2-7): EAGVAQSPRYKIIEKRQSVAFWCNPISGHATLYWYQQILGQGPKLLIQFQNNGVVDDSQLPKDRFSAERLKGVDSTLKIQPAKLEDSAVYLCASRPGGSSYEQYFGPGTRLTVT.

Here the CDR3 reads CASSQPGQGSDEQYF. CDR3 nucleotide sequence: TGTGCCAGCAGCCAACCGGGACAGGGCAGCGACGAGCAGTACTTC. The chain carries TRBV3-1 (or the pseudogene TRBV3-2) and TRBJ2-7, with 9 bases lining up with TRBD1. Germline assignment: CDR1 LGHDT and CDR2 YNNKEL (reference sequence). V lost 2 bases to trimming and J lost 5 bases; unmatched junction nucleotides: 7. The CDR3 loop spans 15 amino acids.

This clone appeared a single time. V usage is TRBV25-1 and J usage is TRBJ2-3; TRBD2 matches 12 bases. Looked up from germline, CDR1 is MGHDK and CDR2 is SYGVNS. The CDR3 is 16 amino acids. With V trimmed by 6 bases and J by 0 bases, 4 bases remained unmatched. Here the CDR3 DNA reads TGTGCCAGCAGCCCGACTAGCGGGAGTAGCACAGATACGCAGTATTTT. Residues: CASSPTSGSSTDTQYF. The entire variable domain, with the rest obtained from reference TRBV25-1 and TRBJ2-3, is as follows: EADIYQTPRYLVIGTGKKITLECSQTMGHDKMYWYQQDPGMELHLIHYSYGVNSTEKGDLSSESTVSRIRTEHFPLTLESARPSHTSQYLCASSPTSGSSTDTQYFGPGTRLTVL.

The V and J genes are TRBV9 and TRBJ2-1; 7 nucleotides line up with TRBD2. Germline V gene data show CDR1 as SGDLS and CDR2 as YYNGEE. Germline trimming cut 3 bases from V and 7 bases from J; bases unmatched to any gene: 16. The CDR3 sequence is 17 residues long. CDR3: CASSDLRAAGVLNEQFF. The CDR3 nucleotides are TGTGCCAGCAGCGACCTCCGTGCGGCGGGAGTATTAAATGAGCAGTTCTTC.

The V gene is TRBV12-3 or TRBV12-4, the J gene TRBJ2-7, with D tentatively TRBD1 (5 bases). This CDR3 has 13 amino acids. The V and J ends lost 3 bases and 7 bases respectively, with 13 bases between them. The CDR3 DNA follows: TGTGCCAGCAGTTTCAGGGCTGCTGGGGAGCAGTACTTC. It is translated as CASSFRAAGEQYF.

The chain combines TRBV10-2 with TRBJ2-1, with 8 bases identical to TRBD2. The CDR3 extends over 15 amino acids. Germline V gives CDR1 WSHSY, CDR2 SAAADI. Trimming removed 6 bases from V and 2 bases from J; junction bases left unmatched: 6. The CDR3 DNA sequence: TGCGCCAGCAGGAGCGGGAGAGTTACCTACAATGAGCAGTTCTTC. Amino acids: CASRSGRVTYNEQFF.

This chain joins TRBV15 and TRBJ2-1; D is unclear. The germline CDR1 and CDR2 sequences are LNHNV and YYDKDF (reference sequence). V was cut by 3 bases and J by 6 bases, with 12 bases left in between. The CDR3 loop spans 14 amino acids. CDR3 sequence (DNA): TGTGCCACCAGCAGTGGCAGGTTCAGCAATGAGCAGTTCTTC. It codes for CATSSGRFSNEQFF. The complete variable domain, with remaining parts taken from reference TRBV15 and TRBJ2-1, reads DAMVIQNPRYQVTQFGKPVTLSCSQTLNHNVMYWYQQKSSQAPKLLFHYYDKDFNNEADTPDNFQSRRPNTSFCFLDIRSPGLGDTAMYLCATSSGRFSNEQFFGPGTRLTVL.

V is TRBV15 and J is TRBJ2-6; no firm D call. This CDR3 comprises 16 residues. Deletions cut 5 bases from V and 3 bases from J, with 14 bases between. The V gene's germline CDR1 is LNHNV and CDR2 YYDKDF (reference sequence). For the CDR3, the DNA is TGTGCCACCAGCCCTGACACGGCCCGTGGGGCCAACGTCCTGACTTTC. Amino acid sequence: CATSPDTARGANVLTF.

The chain uses TRBV6-2 or TRBV6-3 and TRBJ2-1, with 9 positions matching TRBD2. The CDR3 spans 17 residues. J gave up 7 bases and V 5 bases, and 15 bases lay outside the gene matches. Germline V lookup: CDR1 MNHEY, CDR2 SVGEGT. CDR3 nucleotides: TGTGCCAGCAGTGCCCCTTTCCCTAGCGGGAATCAAAATGAGCAGTTCTTC. Its protein is CASSAPFPSGNQNEQFF.

This clone was seen a handful of times. The chain couples TRBV15 to TRBJ1-6; a weak D match, TRBD1 (6 bases). Trimming shortened V by 1 base and J by 9 bases, and 13 bases separated the two germline ends. Germline V gene data show CDR1 as LNHNV and CDR2 as YYDKDF (reference sequence). The CDR3 is 15 residues long. This CDR3 reads CATSRVAGAGSPLHF. In DNA, the CDR3 is TGTGCCACCAGCAGAGTCGCAGGGGCGGGTTCACCCCTCCACTTT.

The CDR3 coding sequence is TGTGCCAGTAGTTCGAGACAGGGGGTGGAGACCCAGTACTTC. Amino acid sequence: CASSSRQGVETQYF. The rearrangement uses TRBV19 and TRBJ2-5, with 9 bases fitting TRBD1. From germline, CDR1 is LNHDA and CDR2 SQIVND (reference sequence). The CDR3 runs 14 residues. The junction had 6 bases not matched to a gene; V was cut back by 5 bases and J by 5 bases.

This chain connects TRBV4-3 to TRBJ1-2, with D hard to call. The V gene's germline CDR1 is LGHNA and CDR2 YSLEER. Trimming took 3 bases from V and 4 from J, leaving 15 bases between them. The length of the CDR3 is 15 residues. The CDR3 loop is CASSHHGRGGYGYTF. The CDR3 coding sequence is TGCGCCAGCAGCCACCATGGCAGAGGAGGCTATGGCTACACCTTC.

The rearrangement joins TRBV10-3 to TRBJ1-1; tentatively, D is TRBD1 (5 bases). The V and J ends lost 10 bases and 0 bases respectively, with 24 bases between them. This CDR3 contains 17 residues. Germline V CDR1 and CDR2: ENHRY, SYGVKD. CDR3 DNA: TGTGCCACCACATCGGGGGTTCAGAACCACATGAACACTGAAGCTTTCTTT. This codes for CATTSGVQNHMNTEAFF.

Note on this clone: The same CDR3 can be traced to other DNA sequences in this sample. V usage is TRBV6-1 and J usage is TRBJ1-2; perhaps TRBD1 as D (5 bases). Germline-derived CDR1 and CDR2 are MNHNS and SASEGT. Trimming pared 3 bases from V and 4 bases from J, leaving 9 bases between. The CDR3 runs 13 residues. The CDR3: CASSERQGYGYTF. The CDR3 DNA reads TGTGCCAGCAGTGAGCGTCAGGGCTATGGCTACACCTTC.

This sequence joins TRBV7-6 and TRBJ2-7; 8 bases align to TRBD1. The CDR3 length is 14 residues. V dropped 3 bases and J dropped 3; count of bases not matched to a gene: 4. CDR1 is SGHVS, CDR2 FNYEAQ, per germline. CDR3 protein: CASSFGQGYYEQYF. The CDR3 nucleotides read TGTGCCAGCAGCTTCGGACAGGGATACTACGAGCAGTACTTC.

The V and J genes are TRBV3-1 (or the pseudogene TRBV3-2) and TRBJ2-7, with 16 positions matching TRBD2. J was trimmed by 2 bases and V by 1 base; bases with no gene match: 2. Germline lookup yields CDR1 LGHDT and CDR2 YNNKEL (reference sequence). The CDR3 sequence is 17 residues long. The CDR3 spells CASSQGGLAGGPYEQYF. Written as DNA, the CDR3 is TGTGCCAGCAGCCAAGGGGGACTAGCGGGAGGGCCCTACGAGCAGTACTTC.

The table lists this clone with a few counts. This chain joins TRBV9 and TRBJ1-2, with a weak D call TRBD1 (5 bases). Trimming shortened V by 4 bases and J by 5 bases, and 15 bases separated the two germline ends. Germline V lookup: CDR1 SGDLS, CDR2 YYNGEE. This CDR3 is 14 amino acids long. The CDR3 is CASSPRDGRYGYTF. The CDR3 nucleotides are TGTGCCAGCAGCCCTCGGGACGGGAGATATGGCTACACCTTC.

The V gene is TRBV7-2, the J gene TRBJ2-1; 7 nucleotides line up with TRBD2. J lost 4 bases, V lost 3 bases, and 18 bases had no gene match. The CDR3 is made up of 19 amino acids. Germline V CDR1 and CDR2: SGHTA, FQGNSA. CDR3 protein: CASSLPRGTGRAGYNEQFF. The CDR3 DNA is TGTGCCAGCAGCTTGCCCAGAGGGACGGGGAGGGCCGGGTACAATGAGCAGTTCTTC.

The genes are TRBV28 and TRBJ1-2, with 11 bases identical to TRBD1. The V and J ends lost 5 bases and 5 bases, in that order; junction bases with no gene match: 7. The CDR3 totals 15 residues. From germline, CDR1 is MDHEN and CDR2 SYDVKM. CDR3 loop: CASSPRDRGVYGYTF. The CDR3 nucleotides are TGTGCCAGCAGTCCCCGGGACAGGGGGGTATATGGCTACACCTTC.